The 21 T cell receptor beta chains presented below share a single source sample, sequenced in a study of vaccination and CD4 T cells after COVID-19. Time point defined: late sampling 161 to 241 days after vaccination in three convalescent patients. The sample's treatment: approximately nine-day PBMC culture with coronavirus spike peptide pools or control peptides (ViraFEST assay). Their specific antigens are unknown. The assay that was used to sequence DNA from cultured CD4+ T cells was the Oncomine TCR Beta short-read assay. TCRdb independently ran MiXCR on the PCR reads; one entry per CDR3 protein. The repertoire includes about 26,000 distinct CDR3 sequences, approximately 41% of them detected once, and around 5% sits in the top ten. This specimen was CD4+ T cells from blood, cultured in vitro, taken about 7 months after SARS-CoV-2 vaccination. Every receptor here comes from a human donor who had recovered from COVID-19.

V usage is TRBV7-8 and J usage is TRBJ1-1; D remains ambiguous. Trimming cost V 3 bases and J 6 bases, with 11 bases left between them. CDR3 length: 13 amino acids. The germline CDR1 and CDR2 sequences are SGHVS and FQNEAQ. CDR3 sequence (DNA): TGTGCCAGCAGCTTTTTTAGGGTTTCTGAAGCTTTCTTT. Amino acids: CASSFFRVSEAFF. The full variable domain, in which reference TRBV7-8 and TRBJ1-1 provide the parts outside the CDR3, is GAGVSQSPRYKVAKRGQDVALRCDPISGHVSLFWYQQALGQGPEFLTYFQNEAQLDKSGLPSDRFFAERPEGSVSTLKIQRTQQEDSAVYLCASSFFRVSEAFFGQGTRLTVV.

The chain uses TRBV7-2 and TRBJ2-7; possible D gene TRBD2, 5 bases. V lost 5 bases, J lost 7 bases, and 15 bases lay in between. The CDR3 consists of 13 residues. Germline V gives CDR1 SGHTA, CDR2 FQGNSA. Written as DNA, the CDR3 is TGTGCCAGCAGCCCGAGGACTGTGTCGGAGCAGTACTTC. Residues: CASSPRTVSEQYF.

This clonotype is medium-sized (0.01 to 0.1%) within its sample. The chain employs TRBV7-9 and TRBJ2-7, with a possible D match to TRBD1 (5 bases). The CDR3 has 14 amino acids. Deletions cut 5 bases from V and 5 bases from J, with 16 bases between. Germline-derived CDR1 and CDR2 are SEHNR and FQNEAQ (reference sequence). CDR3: CASSRSAGPHEQYF. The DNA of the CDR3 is TGTGCCAGCAGCCGAAGTGCAGGGCCCCACGAGCAGTACTTC.

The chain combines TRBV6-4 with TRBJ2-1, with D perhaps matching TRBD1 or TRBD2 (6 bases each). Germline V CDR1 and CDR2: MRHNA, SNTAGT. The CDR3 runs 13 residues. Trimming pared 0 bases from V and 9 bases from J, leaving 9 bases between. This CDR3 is CASSDSGGGEQFF. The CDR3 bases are TGTGCCAGCAGTGACTCGGGGGGCGGTGAGCAGTTCTTC.

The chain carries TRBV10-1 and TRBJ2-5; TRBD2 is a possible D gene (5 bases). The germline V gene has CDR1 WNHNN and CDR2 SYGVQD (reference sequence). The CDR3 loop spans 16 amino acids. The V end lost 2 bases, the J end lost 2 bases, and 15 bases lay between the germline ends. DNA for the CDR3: TGCGCCAGCAGTGAGGGATCGCGGGCAGGACAAGAGACCCAGTACTTC. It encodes CASSEGSRAGQETQYF.

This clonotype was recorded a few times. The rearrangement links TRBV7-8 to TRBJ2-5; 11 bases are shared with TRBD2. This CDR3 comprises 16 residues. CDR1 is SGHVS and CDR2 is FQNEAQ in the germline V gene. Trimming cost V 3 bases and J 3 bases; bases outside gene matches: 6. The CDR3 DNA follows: TGTGCCAGCAGCTTTACTAGCGGGAGCTGGGAAGAGACCCAGTACTTC. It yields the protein CASSFTSGSWEETQYF.

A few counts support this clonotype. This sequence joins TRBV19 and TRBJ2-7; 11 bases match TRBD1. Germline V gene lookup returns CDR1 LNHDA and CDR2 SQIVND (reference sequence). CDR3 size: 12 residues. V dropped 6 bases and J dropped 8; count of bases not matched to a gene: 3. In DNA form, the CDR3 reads TGTGCCAGTAGAGGGACAGGGGGTCAGCAGTACTTC. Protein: CASRGTGGQQYF.

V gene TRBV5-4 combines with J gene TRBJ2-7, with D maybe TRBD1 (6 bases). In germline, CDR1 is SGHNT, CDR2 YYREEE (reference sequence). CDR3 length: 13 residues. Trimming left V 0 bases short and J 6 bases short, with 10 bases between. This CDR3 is CASSLDRDSEQYF. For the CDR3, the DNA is TGTGCCAGCAGCTTGGACAGGGATTCCGAGCAGTACTTC.

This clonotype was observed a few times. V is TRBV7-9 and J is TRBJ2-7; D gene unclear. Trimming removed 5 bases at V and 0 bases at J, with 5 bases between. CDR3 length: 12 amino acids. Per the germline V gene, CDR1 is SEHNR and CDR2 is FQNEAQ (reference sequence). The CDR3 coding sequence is TGTGCCAGCAGCCGGGCCTCCTACGAGCAGTACTTC. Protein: CASSRASYEQYF.

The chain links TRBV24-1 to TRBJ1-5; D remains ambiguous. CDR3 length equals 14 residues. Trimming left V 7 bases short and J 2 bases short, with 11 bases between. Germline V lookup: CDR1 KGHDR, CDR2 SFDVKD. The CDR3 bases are TGTGCCACCAGCGATACAGTTCGCAATCAGCCCCAGCATTTT. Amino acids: CATSDTVRNQPQHF.

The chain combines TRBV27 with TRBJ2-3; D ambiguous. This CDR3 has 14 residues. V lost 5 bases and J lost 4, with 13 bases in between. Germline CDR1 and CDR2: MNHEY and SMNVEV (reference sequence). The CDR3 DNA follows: TGTGCCAGCAGTCCCAAAAGGAGCGCAGATACGCAGTATTTT. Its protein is CASSPKRSADTQYF.

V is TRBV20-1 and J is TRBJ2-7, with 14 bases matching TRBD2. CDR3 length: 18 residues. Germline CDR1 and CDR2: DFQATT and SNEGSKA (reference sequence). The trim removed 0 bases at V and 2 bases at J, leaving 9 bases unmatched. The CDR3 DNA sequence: TGCAGTGCTAGAGACTTAGGGACTAGCGGGAGTACGACCTACGAGCAGTACTTC. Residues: CSARDLGTSGSTTYEQYF.

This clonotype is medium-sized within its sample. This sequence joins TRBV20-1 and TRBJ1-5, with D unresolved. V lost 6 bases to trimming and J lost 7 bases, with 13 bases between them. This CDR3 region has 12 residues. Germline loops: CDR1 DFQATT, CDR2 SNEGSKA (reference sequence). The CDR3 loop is CSAVEGGQPQHF. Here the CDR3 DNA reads TGCAGTGCCGTCGAGGGAGGGCAGCCCCAGCATTTT.

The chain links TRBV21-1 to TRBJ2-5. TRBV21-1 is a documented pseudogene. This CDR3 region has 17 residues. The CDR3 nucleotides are TGTGCCAGCGGTAGAGGTGGGTTTGGGGGGTACCAAGAGACCCAGTACTTC. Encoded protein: CASGRGGFGGYQETQYF.

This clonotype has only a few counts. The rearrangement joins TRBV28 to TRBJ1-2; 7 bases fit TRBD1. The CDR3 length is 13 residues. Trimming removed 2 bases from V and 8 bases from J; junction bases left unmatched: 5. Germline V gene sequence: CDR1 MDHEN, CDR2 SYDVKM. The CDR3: CASSLRGRGGYTF. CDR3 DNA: TGTGCCAGCAGTTTAAGGGGCAGGGGGGGCTACACCTTC.

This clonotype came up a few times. The CDR3 spells CAISDGGPSNSPLHF. In DNA form, the CDR3 reads TGTGCCATCAGTGACGGAGGCCCATCAAATTCACCCCTCCACTTT. V and J are TRBV10-3 and TRBJ1-6; no reliable D call. Per the germline V gene, CDR1 is ENHRY and CDR2 is SYGVKD. The CDR3 runs 15 residues. V was trimmed by 3 bases and J by 7 bases, leaving 13 bases between them.

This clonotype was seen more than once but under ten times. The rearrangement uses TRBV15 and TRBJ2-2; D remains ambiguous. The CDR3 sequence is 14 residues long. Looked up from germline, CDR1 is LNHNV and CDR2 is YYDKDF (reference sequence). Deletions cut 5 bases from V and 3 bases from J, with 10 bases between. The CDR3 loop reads CATSVDQYTGELFF. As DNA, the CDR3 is TGTGCCACCAGCGTGGACCAGTACACCGGGGAGCTGTTTTTT.

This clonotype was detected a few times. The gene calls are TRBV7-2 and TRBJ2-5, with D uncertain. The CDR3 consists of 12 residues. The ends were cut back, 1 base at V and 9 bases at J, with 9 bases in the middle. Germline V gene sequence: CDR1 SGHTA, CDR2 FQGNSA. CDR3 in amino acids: CASSLERMSQYF. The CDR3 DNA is TGTGCCAGCAGCTTAGAGAGGATGTCCCAGTACTTC.

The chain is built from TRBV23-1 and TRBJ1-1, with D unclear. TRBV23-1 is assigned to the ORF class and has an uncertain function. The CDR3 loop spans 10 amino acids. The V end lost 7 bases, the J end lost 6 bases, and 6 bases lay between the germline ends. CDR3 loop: CASIASEAFF. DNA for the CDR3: TGCGCCAGCATAGCGTCTGAAGCTTTCTTT.

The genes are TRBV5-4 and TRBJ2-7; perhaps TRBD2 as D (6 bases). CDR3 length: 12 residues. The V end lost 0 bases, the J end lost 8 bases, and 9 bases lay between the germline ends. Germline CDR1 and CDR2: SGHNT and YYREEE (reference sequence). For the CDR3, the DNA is TGTGCCAGCAGCTTGGCCGGGGGTAAGCAGTACTTC. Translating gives CASSLAGGKQYF.

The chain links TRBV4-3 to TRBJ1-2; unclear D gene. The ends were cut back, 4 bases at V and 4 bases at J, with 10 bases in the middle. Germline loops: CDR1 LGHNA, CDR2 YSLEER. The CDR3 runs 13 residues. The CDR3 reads CASSRGRGYGYTF. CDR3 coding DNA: TGCGCCAGCAGCCGAGGACGGGGCTATGGCTACACCTTC.